This T cell receptor (beta chain) emerged from a study of CD8 T cells in ankylosing spondylitis. The study's findings and limits: In reactive arthritis synovial fluid and blood, some motif variants had been reported before. A motif of fewer than ten highly homologous TCR beta variants was seen as apparently characteristic of ankylosing spondylitis blood. Clones linked to the disease showed a CD8+ phenotype. They occurred at relatively low frequencies in peripheral blood. Disease-linked clones reportedly concentrated significantly in matched ankylosing spondylitis synovial fluid.

This clonotype has a count of ten or more. The antigen remains undetermined. Quantitative 5'-RACE with molecular barcodes was used to make the TCR beta libraries. TCRdb itself ran the 5' RACE reads through MiXCR, one entry per CDR3 protein. This sample yields about 220,000 distinct CDR3 sequences, of which 7% to 8% are seen a single time; 13% to 15% belongs to the top ten. The V gene lost 3 bases and the J gene lost 2 bases, with 15 bases spanning the gap. CDR3 length: 16 residues. Per germline, CDR1 LGHNA and CDR2 YSLEER. Sequenced sample: blood, either unsorted or a sorted T cell fraction (not recorded which). The source is a male donor with ankylosing spondylitis. V gene TRBV4-3 combines with J gene TRBJ2-3; D is ambiguous. The CDR3 loop reads CASSHPASDSTDTQYF. In DNA form, the CDR3 reads TGCGCCAGCAGCCATCCTGCCTCTGACTCCACAGATACGCAGTATTTT.